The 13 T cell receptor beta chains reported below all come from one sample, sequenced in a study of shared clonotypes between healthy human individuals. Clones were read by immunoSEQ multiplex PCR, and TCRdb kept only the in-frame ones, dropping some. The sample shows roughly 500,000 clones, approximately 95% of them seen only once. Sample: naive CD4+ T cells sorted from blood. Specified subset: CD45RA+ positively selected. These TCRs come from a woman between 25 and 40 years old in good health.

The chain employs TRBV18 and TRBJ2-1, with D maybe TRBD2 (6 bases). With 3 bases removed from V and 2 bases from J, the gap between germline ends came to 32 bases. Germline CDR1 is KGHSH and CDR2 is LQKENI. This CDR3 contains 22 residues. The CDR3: CASSPTKGGRDSSRGPYNEQFF. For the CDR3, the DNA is TGTGCCAGCTCACCTACGAAAGGAGGCAGGGACTCCTCGCGGGGTCCCTACAATGAGCAGTTCTTC.

The CDR3 sequence: CASSVVTGPYNEQFF. The CDR3 DNA follows: TGTGCCAGCAGCGTAGTCACGGGACCCTACAATGAGCAGTTCTTC. This rearrangement joins TRBV9 to TRBJ2-1; either TRBD1 or TRBD2 may fit D (5 bases each). The CDR3 is made up of 15 amino acids. V lost 0 bases and J 2 bases, leaving 9 bases between the germline ends. Looked up from germline, CDR1 is SGDLS and CDR2 is YYNGEE.

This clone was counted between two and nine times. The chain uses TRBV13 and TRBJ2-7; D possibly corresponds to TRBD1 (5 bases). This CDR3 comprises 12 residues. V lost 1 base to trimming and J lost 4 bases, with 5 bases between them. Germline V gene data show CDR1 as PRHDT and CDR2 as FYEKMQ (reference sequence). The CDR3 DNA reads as TGTGCCAGCAGCTTAGCAGGGTACGAGCAGTACTTC. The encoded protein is CASSLAGYEQYF.

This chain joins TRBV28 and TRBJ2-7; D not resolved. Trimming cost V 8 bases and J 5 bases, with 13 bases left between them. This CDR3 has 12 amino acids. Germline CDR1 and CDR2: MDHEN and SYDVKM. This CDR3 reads CASRSQPDEQYF. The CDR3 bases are TGTGCCAGCCGGTCGCAGCCCGACGAGCAGTACTTC.

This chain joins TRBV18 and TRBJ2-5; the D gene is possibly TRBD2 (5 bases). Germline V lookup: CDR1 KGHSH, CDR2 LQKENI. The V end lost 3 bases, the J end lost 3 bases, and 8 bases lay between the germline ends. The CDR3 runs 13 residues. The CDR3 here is CASSPPGKETQYF. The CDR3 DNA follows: TGTGCCAGCTCACCGCCGGGGAAAGAGACCCAGTACTTC.

This chain's CDR3 is CASSLGLAGPYEQYF. The CDR3 bases are TGTGCCAGCAGTCTGGGACTAGCGGGCCCCTACGAGCAGTACTTC. The chain couples TRBV6-6 to TRBJ2-7; 12 nucleotides align to TRBD2. Per germline, CDR1 MNHNY and CDR2 SVGAGI (reference sequence). V was pared by 5 bases and J by 2 bases, with 4 bases of the junction left unmatched. The CDR3 sequence is 15 residues long.

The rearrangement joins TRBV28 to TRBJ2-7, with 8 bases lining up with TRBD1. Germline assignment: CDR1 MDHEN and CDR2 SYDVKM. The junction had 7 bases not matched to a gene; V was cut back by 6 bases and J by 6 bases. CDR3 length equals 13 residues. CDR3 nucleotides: TGTGCCAGCAGAGGGGGCAGGGGGCTCGAGCAGTACTTC. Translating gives CASRGGRGLEQYF. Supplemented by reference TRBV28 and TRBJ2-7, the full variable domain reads DVKVTQSSRYLVKRTGEKVFLECVQDMDHENMFWYRQDPGLGLRLIYFSYDVKMKEKGDIPEGYSVSREKKERFSLILESASTNQTSMYLCASRGGRGLEQYFGPGTRLTVT.

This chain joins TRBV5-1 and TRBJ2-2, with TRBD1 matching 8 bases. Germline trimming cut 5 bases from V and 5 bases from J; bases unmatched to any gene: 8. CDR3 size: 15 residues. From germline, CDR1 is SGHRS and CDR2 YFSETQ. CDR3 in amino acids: CASRTGAPGTGELFF. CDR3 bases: TGCGCCAGCAGGACAGGGGCTCCGGGGACCGGGGAGCTGTTTTTT.

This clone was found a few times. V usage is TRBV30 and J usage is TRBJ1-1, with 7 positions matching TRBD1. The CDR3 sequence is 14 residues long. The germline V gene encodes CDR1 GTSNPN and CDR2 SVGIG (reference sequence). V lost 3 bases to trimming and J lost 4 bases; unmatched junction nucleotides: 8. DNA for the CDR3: TGTGCCTGGAGAGGGACAGTTTGGGCCACTGAAGCTTTCTTT. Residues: CAWRGTVWATEAFF.

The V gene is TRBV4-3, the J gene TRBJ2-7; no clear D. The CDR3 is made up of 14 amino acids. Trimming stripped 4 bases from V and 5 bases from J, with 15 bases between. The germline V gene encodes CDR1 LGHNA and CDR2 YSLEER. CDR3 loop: CASSPRRVGDEQYF. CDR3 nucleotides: TGCGCCAGCAGCCCCCGCCGCGTTGGCGACGAGCAGTACTTC.

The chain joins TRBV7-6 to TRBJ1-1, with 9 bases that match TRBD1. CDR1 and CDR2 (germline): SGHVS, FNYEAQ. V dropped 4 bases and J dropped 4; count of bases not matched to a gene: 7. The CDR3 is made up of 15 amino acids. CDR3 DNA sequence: TGTGCCAGCAGCTCCGAAAGACAGGGGGGCACTGAAGCTTTCTTT. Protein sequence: CASSSERQGGTEAFF.

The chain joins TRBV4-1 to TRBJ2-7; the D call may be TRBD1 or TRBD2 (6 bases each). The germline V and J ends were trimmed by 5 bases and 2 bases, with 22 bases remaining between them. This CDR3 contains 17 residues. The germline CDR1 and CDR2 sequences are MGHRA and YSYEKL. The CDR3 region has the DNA TGCGCCAGCAGCAGGGAGGCAGGGGTCCTTTCTACCTACGAGCAGTACTTC. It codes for CASSREAGVLSTYEQYF.

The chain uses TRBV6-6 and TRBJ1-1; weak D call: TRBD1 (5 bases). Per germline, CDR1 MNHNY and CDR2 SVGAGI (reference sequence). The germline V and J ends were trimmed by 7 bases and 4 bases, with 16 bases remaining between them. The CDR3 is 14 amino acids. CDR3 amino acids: CASMGQGEGTEAFF. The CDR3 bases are TGTGCCAGCATGGGGCAGGGAGAGGGCACTGAAGCTTTCTTT.